Below are 15 T cell receptor beta chains sequenced from a single sample in a study of CD8 T cells in Susac syndrome. cDNA came from 0.5 to 1 ug RNA primed by random hexamers. TCRdb re-analysed the immunoSEQ multiplex PCR reads in MiXCR, keeping a single row per CDR3 protein. The table records some 200,000 distinct CDR3 sequences, around 95% of them present only once. Sequencing was performed on CD4+ T cells from PBMCs. Receptors were obtained from a human donor with Susac syndrome.

The V call is TRBV20-1, the J call TRBJ1-6; 9 bases match TRBD1. From germline, CDR1 is DFQATT and CDR2 SNEGSKA (reference sequence). This CDR3 is 18 amino acids long. Unmatched junction bases numbered 12, after V lost 0 bases and J lost 6 bases. CDR3 sequence reads: CSARDSTGGRGPNSPLHF. Written as DNA, the CDR3 is TGCAGTGCTAGAGATTCAACAGGGGGCAGGGGACCTAATTCACCCCTCCACTTT.

V and J are TRBV12-3 or TRBV12-4 and TRBJ2-5; D could derive from TRBD1 or TRBD2 (6 bases each). V lost 6 bases, J lost 5 bases, and 16 bases lay in between. CDR3 size: 14 residues. The DNA of the CDR3 is TGTGCCAGCAGCCGGGGGCCGATGACGGAGACCCAGTACTTC. Translating gives CASSRGPMTETQYF.

The chain combines TRBV6-2 or TRBV6-3 with TRBJ2-5, with D possibly TRBD2 on 5 matching bases. The CDR3 loop spans 12 amino acids. CDR1 is MNHEY and CDR2 is SVGEGT in the germline V gene. Deletions cut 2 bases from V and 7 bases from J, with 8 bases between. The DNA of the CDR3 is TGTGCCAGCAGTTACACCGAGGGGACCCAGTACTTC. Amino acids: CASSYTEGTQYF.

The chain uses TRBV30 and TRBJ2-2; 9 bases agree with TRBD1. The CDR3 sequence is 15 residues long. V lost 0 bases to trimming and J lost 7 bases; unmatched junction nucleotides: 6. Germline V gene data show CDR1 as GTSNPN and CDR2 as SVGIG (reference sequence). CDR3: CAWSVWTGVFGELFF. In DNA, the CDR3 is TGTGCCTGGAGTGTGTGGACAGGGGTATTCGGGGAGCTGTTTTTT.

This rearrangement joins TRBV12-3 or TRBV12-4 to TRBJ2-1; 7 positions agree with TRBD1. V shed 4 bases and J 12 bases; nucleotides not matched to a gene: 12. The CDR3 contains 14 residues. CDR3 region: CASSSGTEPFGQFF. Written as DNA, the CDR3 is TGTGCCAGCAGTTCAGGGACAGAGCCATTTGGGCAGTTCTTC.

V and J are TRBV12-3 or TRBV12-4 and TRBJ1-2; 7 positions agree with TRBD1. CDR3 length: 14 amino acids. V gave up 3 bases and J gave up 5 bases; unmatched junction bases: 6. The CDR3 region is CASSLQTGRYGYTF. The CDR3 DNA reads as TGTGCCAGCAGTTTGCAGACAGGGAGGTATGGCTACACCTTC.

This chain uses TRBV20-1 with TRBJ2-1, with D perhaps being TRBD1 or TRBD2 (5 bases each). This CDR3 has 14 residues. CDR1 is DFQATT and CDR2 is SNEGSKA in the germline V gene (reference sequence). Trimming pared 8 bases from V and 5 bases from J, leaving 19 bases between. CDR3: CSQWVGVNNNEQFF. The CDR3 DNA reads as TGCAGTCAATGGGTGGGGGTTAATAACAATGAGCAGTTCTTC.

The chain uses TRBV20-1 and TRBJ2-7; either TRBD1 or TRBD2 may supply D (5 bases each). Germline values: CDR1 DFQATT, CDR2 SNEGSKA (reference sequence). The CDR3 contains 12 residues. Trimming stripped 3 bases from V and 7 bases from J, with 13 bases between. CDR3 bases: TGCAGTGCTAGGGGGCCTGGGGGTGAGCAGTACTTC. Its protein product is CSARGPGGEQYF.

V and J are TRBV30 and TRBJ2-7; weak D call: TRBD1 (6 bases). The CDR3 is made up of 12 amino acids. V was pared by 3 bases and J by 2 bases, with 8 bases between. The germline gives CDR1 GTSNPN, CDR2 SVGIG (reference sequence). This chain's CDR3 is CAWRPGAYEQYF. As DNA, the CDR3 is TGTGCCTGGAGGCCAGGGGCCTACGAGCAGTACTTC.

The chain carries TRBV27 and TRBJ1-3; D is undetermined. Germline CDR1 and CDR2: MNHEY and SMNVEV (reference sequence). Trimming stripped 2 bases from V and 2 bases from J, with 16 bases between. This CDR3 region has 17 residues. CDR3 protein: CASSLLPPAGTGNTIYF. As DNA, the CDR3 is TGTGCCAGCAGTTTACTTCCCCCGGCGGGGACTGGAAACACCATATATTTT.

The chain has TRBV6-6 and TRBJ2-7; 14 positions match TRBD2. V lost 6 bases, J lost 0 bases, and 4 bases stayed unmatched. Germline CDR1 is MNHNY and CDR2 is SVGAGI (reference sequence). The CDR3 is made up of 16 amino acids. DNA of the CDR3: TGTGCCAGCAGGACCGGACTAGCGGGGGGCTCCTACGAGCAGTACTTC. This gives the protein CASRTGLAGGSYEQYF.

This clonotype came up once. In nucleotides, the CDR3 is TGTGCCAGCAGCGACCGGTTTGGCAATCAGCCCCAGCATTTT. It codes for CASSDRFGNQPQHF. The rearrangement joins TRBV12-3 or TRBV12-4 to TRBJ1-5, with unresolved D. The length of the CDR3 is 14 residues. Trimming removed 6 bases from V and 2 bases from J, with 11 bases in between.

The chain has TRBV20-1 and TRBJ2-7; 8 bases line up with TRBD1. The J segment lost 1 base and the V segment lost 1 base, leaving 6 bases of the junction unmatched. Germline-derived CDR1 and CDR2 are DFQATT and SNEGSKA (reference sequence). The CDR3 sequence is 15 residues long. CDR3 nucleotides: TGCAGTGCTAGAGGACAGGGGAAGGCGTCCTACGAGCAGTACTTC. Protein sequence: CSARGQGKASYEQYF.

This chain connects TRBV5-1 to TRBJ2-6; D perhaps matches TRBD1 (6 bases). The CDR3 sequence is 16 residues long. The germline gives CDR1 SGHRS, CDR2 YFSETQ. V was pared by 0 bases and J by 1 base, with 8 bases between. Written as DNA, the CDR3 is TGCGCCAGCAGCTTGGTTCAGGGGTCTGGGGCCAACGTCCTGACTTTC. Residues: CASSLVQGSGANVLTF.

The chain couples TRBV30 to TRBJ1-6; no definite D call. There are 14 residues in the CDR3. Germline-derived CDR1 and CDR2 are GTSNPN and SVGIG (reference sequence). V lost 3 bases and J lost 0, with 6 bases in between. The CDR3 DNA follows: TGTGCCTGGAGGTTGAGCTCCTATAATTCACCCCTCCACTTT. Residues: CAWRLSSYNSPLHF.